Presented here are 21 T cell receptor beta chains from one specimen sequenced in a study of blood T cells in healthy people across ages. With a J-beta primer mix and a sample-barcoded 5' primer, a second PCR ran about 7 to 12 cycles. Each CDR3 protein gets one entry after TCRdb re-called the 5' RACE reads with MiXCR. The data contain approximately 680,000 distinct CDR3 sequences, 32% of them singletons. The specimen was blood. The receptors here all came from an elderly woman in good health.

This clonotype was counted at least ten times. V usage is TRBV25-1 and J usage is TRBJ2-5; 9 bases line up with TRBD1. The V segment lost 6 bases and the J segment 4 bases; nucleotides outside the gene matches: 9. The germline CDR1 and CDR2 sequences are MGHDK and SYGVNS. CDR3 size: 15 residues. For the CDR3, the DNA is TGTGCCAGCAGCGCGGGACAGGGAAGGGGAGAGACCCAGTACTTC. Protein: CASSAGQGRGETQYF.

The gene calls are TRBV27 and TRBJ2-5; 8 bases align to TRBD1. The end of the DNA is better explained by TRBJ2-7, so the J call may be wrong. Germline CDR1 and CDR2: MNHEY and SMNVEV (reference sequence). The CDR3 loop spans 16 amino acids. Here the CDR3 reads CASSRAPGTGHYEQYF. In nucleotides, the CDR3 is TGTGCCAGCAGTAGGGCCCCCGGGACAGGACACTACGAGCAGTACTTC.

This chain joins TRBV2 and TRBJ1-1, with TRBD1 identical over 8 bases. CDR3 length: 12 amino acids. Germline lookup yields CDR1 SNHLY and CDR2 FYNNEI. V was clipped by 5 bases and J by 7 bases; unmatched bases: 3. DNA for the CDR3: TGTGCCAGCAGTCTGGGACAGGTTGAAGCTTTCTTT. This translates into CASSLGQVEAFF.

This clonotype was counted ten times or more. The V call is TRBV7-2, the J call TRBJ2-7; D tentatively fits TRBD1 or TRBD2 (5 bases each). Germline loops: CDR1 SGHTA, CDR2 FQGNSA. The CDR3 is 13 amino acids. V was shortened by 6 bases and J by 6 bases, with 15 bases between the two germline ends. This CDR3 reads CASSRDRDAEQYF. The CDR3 DNA follows: TGTGCCAGCAGTAGGGACCGCGACGCCGAGCAGTACTTC.

This clonotype has ten or more counts. The chain combines TRBV28 with TRBJ2-1; tentatively, D is TRBD2 (5 bases). The V gene lost 6 bases and the J gene lost 8 bases, with 14 bases spanning the gap. The CDR3 covers 13 residues. CDR1 is MDHEN and CDR2 is SYDVKM in the germline V gene. The CDR3 nucleotides read TGTGCCAGCAGGCCGGACTGGAGCGATGAGCAGTTCTTC. Protein sequence: CASRPDWSDEQFF.

Concerning this clonotype: A clone one base away is much larger, so this may be a read error. The chain is built from TRBV6-2 or TRBV6-3 and TRBJ1-2; no definite D call. The V and J ends lost 7 bases and 6 bases respectively, with 12 bases between them. Germline values: CDR1 MNHEY, CDR2 SVGEGT. The CDR3 covers 12 residues. CDR3 in amino acids: CASNDGLHGYTF. CDR3 in DNA: TGTGCCAGCAACGACGGTCTCCATGGCTACACCTTC.

This clonotype was picked up many times. The J gene is TRBJ1-1, the V gene TRBV29-1, with 8 bases that match TRBD1. V shed 5 bases and J 6 bases; nucleotides not matched to a gene: 11. Germline V gives CDR1 SQVTM, CDR2 ANQGSEA. The CDR3 has 14 amino acids. Written as DNA, the CDR3 is TGCAGCGTTTCTCAGGGGGCGGTTGACTCTGAAGCTTTCTTT. Residues: CSVSQGAVDSEAFF.

The rearrangement links TRBV7-2 to TRBJ1-1, with a possible D match to TRBD1 (5 bases). V lost 3 bases to trimming and J lost 1 base, with 15 bases between them. This CDR3 has 16 residues. Per germline, CDR1 SGHTA and CDR2 FQGNSA. The CDR3 reads CASSFGSGFRNTEAFF. The CDR3 nucleotides are TGTGCCAGCAGCTTCGGTTCAGGGTTCAGGAACACTGAAGCTTTCTTT.

This clonotype was observed a few times. The V call is TRBV24-1, the J call TRBJ1-2; TRBD1 matches 7 bases. Germline V gives CDR1 KGHDR, CDR2 SFDVKD. V trimming: 7 bases; J trimming: 2 bases; junction bases outside the gene matches: 9. The CDR3 has 15 residues. Here the CDR3 reads CATSAPGQKNYGYTF. CDR3 DNA sequence: TGTGCCACCAGCGCTCCGGGACAGAAAAACTATGGCTACACCTTC.

This clonotype was detected once. The V call is TRBV5-1, the J call TRBJ2-1; 9 nucleotides match TRBD1. V lost 4 bases, J lost 7 bases, and 9 bases stayed unmatched. The CDR3 loop spans 15 amino acids. Per the germline V gene, CDR1 is SGHRS and CDR2 is YFSETQ. CDR3 nucleotides: TGCGCCAGCAGCCAGGGACAGGGAAGGGGGAATGAGCAGTTCTTC. Its translation: CASSQGQGRGNEQFF.

The chain links TRBV19 to TRBJ1-2; D gene ambiguous. The CDR3 runs to 15 residues. The V end was cut by 7 bases, the J end by 0 bases, with 15 bases between. The germline V gene encodes CDR1 LNHDA and CDR2 SQIVND (reference sequence). CDR3 region: CASTGRMGANYGYTF. The DNA for the CDR3 is TGTGCCAGTACCGGTCGGATGGGAGCTAACTATGGCTACACCTTC.

The table lists this clonotype with many counts. The chain uses TRBV7-6 and TRBJ2-7; 7 bases match TRBD1. V lost 2 bases, J lost 3 bases, and 7 bases stayed unmatched. The CDR3 totals 15 residues. Germline values: CDR1 SGHVS, CDR2 FNYEAQ. The CDR3 DNA sequence: TGTGCCAGCAGCTTAAAACAGGGGCCAAACTACGAGCAGTACTTC. It codes for CASSLKQGPNYEQYF. Drawing the rest from reference TRBV7-6 and TRBJ2-7, the complete variable domain is GAGVSQSPRYKVTKRGQDVALRCDPISGHVSLYWYRQALGQGPEFLTYFNYEAQQDKSGLPNDRFSAERPEGSISTLTIQRTEQRDSAMYRCASSLKQGPNYEQYFGPGTRLTVT.

This clonotype showed up many times. This chain uses TRBV7-9 with TRBJ2-7; 14 bases agree with TRBD2. Per the germline V gene, CDR1 is SEHNR and CDR2 is FQNEAQ (reference sequence). CDR3 length: 17 amino acids. Trimming removed 6 bases from V and 4 bases from J; junction bases left unmatched: 11. DNA of the CDR3: TGTGCCAGCAGGTTGCCGGGACTAGCGGGGGCCGGGTACGAGCAGTACTTC. This gives the protein CASRLPGLAGAGYEQYF.

This clonotype was seen repeatedly, ten times or more. Here the CDR3 reads CASSRGANLPDTQYF. The DNA for the CDR3 is TGCGCCAGCAGCCGCGGGGCGAACTTACCAGATACGCAGTATTTT. The chain links TRBV4-1 to TRBJ2-3; TRBD2 is a possible D gene (6 bases). Trimming removed 4 bases at V and 4 bases at J, with 15 bases between. CDR3 size: 15 residues. Germline V lookup: CDR1 MGHRA, CDR2 YSYEKL.

The table lists this clonotype with a few counts. The genes are TRBV19 and TRBJ2-7, with 8 bases identical to TRBD2. V shed 6 bases and J 4 bases; nucleotides not matched to a gene: 8. Germline V CDR1 and CDR2: LNHDA, SQIVND (reference sequence). This CDR3 spans 14 amino acids. In DNA, the CDR3 is TGTGCCAGTAGCCCGGGACTAGTATTGTACGAGCAGTACTTC. Amino acids: CASSPGLVLYEQYF.

The chain employs TRBV28 and TRBJ1-4; 10 nucleotides match TRBD1. V dropped 4 bases and J dropped 7; count of bases not matched to a gene: 9. CDR1 is MDHEN, CDR2 SYDVKM, per germline. The CDR3 sequence is 16 residues long. CDR3 bases: TGTGCCAGCAGTTCCCAAAGACAGGGGGCAGGTGAAAAACTGTTTTTT. This sequence encodes CASSSQRQGAGEKLFF.

The chain uses TRBV4-3 and TRBJ2-5; 9 bases line up with TRBD1. The J call may be in error: the DNA end matches TRBJ2-7 better. The CDR3 sequence is 15 residues long. Germline CDR1 reads LGHNA; CDR2 reads YSLEER. Written as DNA, the CDR3 is TGCGCCAGCAGCCCTAACAGGGGGCTCCGGAGCGAGCAGTACTTC. Translated, it gives CASSPNRGLRSEQYF.

This clonotype was recorded at least ten times. The chain combines TRBV20-1 with TRBJ2-1; 13 nucleotides match TRBD2. CDR1 is DFQATT, CDR2 SNEGSKA, per germline (reference sequence). The CDR3 loop spans 19 amino acids. The V and J ends lost 5 bases and 0 bases, in that order; junction bases with no gene match: 13. The CDR3 bases are TGCAGTGCTCCTACGACTAGCGGGGGGTTTATCAGCTCCTACAATGAGCAGTTCTTC. It yields the protein CSAPTTSGGFISSYNEQFF.

This clonotype was found many times. The chain uses TRBV7-2 and TRBJ1-2; D is perhaps TRBD1 (5 bases). The CDR3 covers 16 residues. Looked up from germline, CDR1 is SGHTA and CDR2 is FQGNSA. V was trimmed by 2 bases and J by 7 bases, leaving 20 bases between them. In DNA form, the CDR3 reads TGTGCCAGCAGCTTAAGTGCAGGGTTCACCCCCGGTGGCTACACCTTC. This encodes CASSLSAGFTPGGYTF.

The genes are TRBV10-3 and TRBJ2-1; D is uncertain. The CDR3 length is 15 residues. Trimming removed 8 bases from V and 2 bases from J, with 16 bases in between. CDR1 ENHRY and CDR2 SYGVKD come from the germline V gene. The CDR3 DNA follows: TGTGCCATCCCTGGGGTGGTACCTACCTACAATGAGCAGTTCTTC. It specifies CAIPGVVPTYNEQFF.

The J gene is TRBJ2-1, the V gene TRBV7-2, with TRBD1 matching 7 bases. CDR1 SGHTA and CDR2 FQGNSA come from the germline V gene. The CDR3 totals 15 residues. Trimming took 2 bases from V and 10 from J; bases not matched to a gene: 11. This CDR3 reads CASSLNSGGSGEQFF. CDR3 DNA sequence: TGTGCCAGCAGCTTAAATTCAGGGGGTTCCGGGGAGCAGTTCTTC.